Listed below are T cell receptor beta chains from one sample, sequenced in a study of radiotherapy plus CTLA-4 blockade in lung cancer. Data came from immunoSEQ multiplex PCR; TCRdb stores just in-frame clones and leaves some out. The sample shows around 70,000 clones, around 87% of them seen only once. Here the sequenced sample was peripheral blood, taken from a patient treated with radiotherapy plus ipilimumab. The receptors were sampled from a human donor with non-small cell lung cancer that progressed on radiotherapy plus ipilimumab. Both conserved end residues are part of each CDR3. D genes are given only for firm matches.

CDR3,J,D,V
CASSRTADSGNTIYF,TRBJ1-3,NA,TRBV5-1
CATSREGVAYEQYF,TRBJ2-7,NA,TRBV15
CSVATVVKQFF,TRBJ2-1,NA,TRBV29-1
CAWSYRGETQYF,TRBJ2-5,TRBD1,TRBV30
CAWRAGGRDPNTGELFF,TRBJ2-2,TRBD1,TRBV30
CASSEFHRMIYNSPLHF,TRBJ1-6,NA,TRBV2
CASSRTGEVHEQFF,TRBJ2-1,TRBD1,TRBV5-1
CASSRQGYGYTF,TRBJ1-2,TRBD1,TRBV19
CASSLSGGSYNEQFF,TRBJ2-1,NA,TRBV5-1
CASSLVPGLAGGLGNEQFF,TRBJ2-1,TRBD2,TRBV5-1
CASSPDASRYQPQHF,TRBJ1-5,NA,TRBV18
CASSEVTAGNTEAFF,TRBJ1-1,NA,TRBV2
CASSEGQGLSEKLFF,TRBJ1-4,TRBD1,TRBV25-1
CASSVGIMNTEAFF,TRBJ1-1,NA,TRBV9
CASSLAPASGSTDTQYF,TRBJ2-3,TRBD2,TRBV5-1
CASDGQGEQPQHF,TRBJ1-5,TRBD1,TRBV2
CASSRDLNQPQHF,TRBJ1-5,NA,TRBV28
CASSQDLLEVTGELFF,TRBJ2-2,NA,TRBV4-2
CASSSPATDTQYF,TRBJ2-3,NA,TRBV18
CASSSPGAGELFF,TRBJ2-2,NA,TRBV27
CASSDRANQPQHF,TRBJ1-5,NA,TRBV6-4
CASLRRGARNTEAFF,TRBJ1-1,NA,TRBV19
CASSLYGNNEQFF,TRBJ2-1,NA,TRBV5-6
CASSLEGPRGTQYF,TRBJ2-5,NA,TRBV7-2
CASSKVMNTEAFF,TRBJ1-1,NA,TRBV6-4
CASISKRQGNYNEQFF,TRBJ2-1,TRBD1,TRBV28
CASSWKGQGVSGANVLTF,TRBJ2-6,TRBD1,TRBV27
CASSRGQGGERADTQYF,TRBJ2-3,TRBD1,TRBV27
CASSYTGGNGYTF,TRBJ1-2,TRBD1,TRBV6-6
CASSPPSTSGASNYGYTF,TRBJ1-2,NA,TRBV9
CASRTAGELFF,TRBJ2-2,NA,TRBV6-6
CASQKRDTQYF,TRBJ2-3,NA,TRBV27
CASIGGSWAHNYGYTF,TRBJ1-2,TRBD1,TRBV28
CASSLTAIYGYTF,TRBJ1-2,NA,TRBV5-6
CASSPRSRTYNEQFF,TRBJ2-1,NA,TRBV7-8
CASGGISSYNEQFF,TRBJ2-1,NA,TRBV5-6
CASSLDMWEGTQYF,TRBJ2-5,TRBD2,TRBV7-9